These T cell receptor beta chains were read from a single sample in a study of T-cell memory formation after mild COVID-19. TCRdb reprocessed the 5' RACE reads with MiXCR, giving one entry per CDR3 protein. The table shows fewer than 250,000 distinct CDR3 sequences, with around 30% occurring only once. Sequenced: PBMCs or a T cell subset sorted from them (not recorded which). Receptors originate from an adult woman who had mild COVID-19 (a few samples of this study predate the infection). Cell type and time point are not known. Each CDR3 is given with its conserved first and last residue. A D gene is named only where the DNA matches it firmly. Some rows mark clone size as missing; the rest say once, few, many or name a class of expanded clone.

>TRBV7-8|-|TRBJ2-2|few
TGTGCCAGCAGCTTCCGCTGGATGACCGGGGAGCTGTTTTTT
CASSFRWMTGELFF
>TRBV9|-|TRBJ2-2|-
TGTGCCAGCAGCGTAGCTCTCAGTAGTAGGAACACCGGGGAGCTGTTTTTT
CASSVALSSRNTGELFF
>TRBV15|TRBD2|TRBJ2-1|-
TGTGCCACCAGCAGTAGCGGGAACTCCTACAATGAGCAGTTCTTC
CATSSSGNSYNEQFF
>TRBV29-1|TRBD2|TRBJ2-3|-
TGCAGCGTAGAAACGGGACTAGCTACAGATACGCAGTATTTT
CSVETGLATDTQYF
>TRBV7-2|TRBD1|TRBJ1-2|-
TGTGCCAGCAGCTTCTCCGGACAGGGGGCACGCTATGGCTACACCTTC
CASSFSGQGARYGYTF
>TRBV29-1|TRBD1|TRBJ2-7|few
TGCAGCGTTCGGGACAGCACATTCTACGAGCAGTACTTC
CSVRDSTFYEQYF
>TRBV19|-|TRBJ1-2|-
TGTGCCGTATCGATGGGAGGGGCATACGGTGGCTACACCTTC
CAVSMGGAYGGYTF
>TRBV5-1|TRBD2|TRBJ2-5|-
TGCGCCAGCAGCTGGACGTACACTAGCGCCCAAGAGACCCAGTACTTC
CASSWTYTSAQETQYF
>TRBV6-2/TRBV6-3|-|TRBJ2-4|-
TGTGCCAGCAACCCTTCGGGGGCCAAAAACATTCAGTACTTC
CASNPSGAKNIQYF
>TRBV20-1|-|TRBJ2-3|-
TGCAGTGCTAGAGAGATCGGCTACCTAGGTCCGTATTTT
CSAREIGYLGPYF
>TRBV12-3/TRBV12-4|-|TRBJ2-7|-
TGTGCCAGCAGTTTAGCTGGGGGAGCAGCCTACGAGCAGTACTTC
CASSLAGGAAYEQYF
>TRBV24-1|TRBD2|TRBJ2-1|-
TGTGCCACCAGTGCTGCGCCCGGGGACTACTACAATGAGCAGTTCTTC
CATSAAPGDYYNEQFF
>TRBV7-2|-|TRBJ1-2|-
TGTGCCAGCAGCCCACACGGAACAGCAGGGGCCATCTATGGCTACACCTTC
CASSPHGTAGAIYGYTF
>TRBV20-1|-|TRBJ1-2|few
TGCAGTGCTAGAGTGTTGGGGGTATGGGACTATGGCTACACCTTC
CSARVLGVWDYGYTF
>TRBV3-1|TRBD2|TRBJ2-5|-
TGTGCCAGCAGCCAAGATCTTCTAGCGGGAGTGGCGCAGTACTTC
CASSQDLLAGVAQYF
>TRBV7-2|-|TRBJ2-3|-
TGTGCCAGCAGCTTATTCCAGGGGACAGATACGCAGTATTTT
CASSLFQGTDTQYF
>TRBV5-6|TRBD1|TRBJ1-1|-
TGTGCCAGCAGCCACGGACAGGGAGCGGCTTTCTTT
CASSHGQGAAFF